The next 16 T cell receptor beta chains were all read from a single sample in a study of cytomegalovirus exposure and HLA in healthy donors. Vbeta (60) and Jbeta (13) primers were used in the PCR. Method: immunoSEQ multiplex PCR; TCRdb's copy keeps in-frame clones and lacks some. The data contain roughly 250,000 clones, around four fifths of them seen just once; the ten biggest clones take up 1.5% to 2.5%. The specimen was PBMCs. These receptors came from a woman aged 40 to 55 in good health and CMV-seropositive.

CDR3 sequence: CSQGADPDTQYF. CDR3 nucleotide sequence: TGCAGCCAGGGGGCAGACCCAGATACGCAGTATTTT. The V gene is TRBV29-1, the J gene TRBJ2-3; the match to TRBD1 covers 8 bases. The CDR3 totals 12 residues. The germline V gene encodes CDR1 SQVTM and CDR2 ANQGSEA. Trimming took 8 bases from V and 4 from J; bases not matched to a gene: 5.

The CDR3 sequence is CASSPPFGALAGELFF. DNA of the CDR3: TGTGCCAGCTCACCACCATTTGGGGCACTGGCCGGGGAGCTGTTTTTT. The genes are TRBV18 and TRBJ2-2; perhaps TRBD1 as D (5 bases). The germline V gene encodes CDR1 KGHSH and CDR2 LQKENI. The V and J ends lost 0 bases and 6 bases respectively, with 14 bases between them. This CDR3 is 16 amino acids long.

This chain connects TRBV13 to TRBJ2-5, with D perhaps TRBD2 (6 bases). Per germline, CDR1 PRHDT and CDR2 FYEKMQ (reference sequence). The CDR3 has 15 residues. The V and J ends lost 5 bases and 5 bases respectively, with 18 bases between them. Here the CDR3 DNA reads TGTGCCAGCAGCCAACTGGCAGGTGGGGGGGAGACCCAGTACTTC. Amino acids: CASSQLAGGGETQYF.

This CDR3 reads CASSVGGDQPQHF. CDR3 sequence (DNA): TGTGCCAGCAGTGTGGGGGGGGATCAGCCCCAGCATTTT. This rearrangement joins TRBV2 to TRBJ1-5; possibly TRBD1 for D (5 bases). Germline V gene sequence: CDR1 SNHLY, CDR2 FYNNEI. V was trimmed by 4 bases and J by 5 bases, leaving 9 bases between them. The CDR3 loop spans 13 amino acids.

The chain links TRBV5-4 to TRBJ1-2; perhaps TRBD1 as D (6 bases). The germline V and J ends were trimmed by 0 bases and 4 bases, with 13 bases remaining between them. CDR3 length: 15 residues. The germline V gene has CDR1 SGHNT and CDR2 YYREEE (reference sequence). The CDR3 loop reads CASSLATGTSYGYTF. DNA for the CDR3: TGTGCCAGCAGCTTGGCGACAGGAACTTCCTATGGCTACACCTTC.

The J gene is TRBJ1-5, the V gene TRBV18; tentatively, D is TRBD1 (5 bases). V dropped 6 bases and J dropped 6 bases, with 18 bases sitting between them. The CDR3 consists of 15 residues. Germline lookup yields CDR1 KGHSH and CDR2 LQKENI. CDR3 sequence: CASSLTEGETQPQHF. The CDR3 DNA sequence: TGTGCCAGCTCTCTCACCGAAGGGGAAACTCAGCCCCAGCATTTT. Together with reference TRBV18 and TRBJ1-5, the CDR3 gives the full variable domain: NAGVMQNPRHLVRRRGQEARLRCSPMKGHSHVYWYRQLPEEGLKFMVYLQKENIIDESGMPKERFSAEFPKEGPSILRIQQVVRGDSAAYFCASSLTEGETQPQHFGDGTRLSIL.

The chain has TRBV7-9 and TRBJ2-3, with D possibly TRBD2 on 6 matching bases. Trimming took 6 bases from V and 0 from J, leaving 13 bases between them. Per germline, CDR1 SEHNR and CDR2 FQNEAQ (reference sequence). The CDR3 loop spans 15 amino acids. Here the CDR3 DNA reads TGTGCCAGCAGGGCGGGGTTGACTAGCACAGATACGCAGTATTTT. This encodes CASRAGLTSTDTQYF.

CDR3 in DNA: TGTGCCACCAGAATGACTAGCGGGAGAACAGATACGCAGTATTTT. It translates to CATRMTSGRTDTQYF. This chain uses TRBV15 with TRBJ2-3; 12 bases map to TRBD2. Losses at the gene ends were 6 bases for V and 3 bases for J; bases not matched to a gene: 4. CDR1 and CDR2 (germline): LNHNV, YYDKDF (reference sequence). The CDR3 runs to 15 residues.

The table lists this clone with a count of one. The V and J genes are TRBV12-5 and TRBJ1-1, with D tentatively TRBD1 (6 bases). Germline CDR1 is LGHNT and CDR2 is FRNRAP. CDR3 length: 12 residues. The V end was cut by 9 bases, the J end by 7 bases, with 15 bases between. The CDR3 DNA reads TGTGCTAGCGGCGGGGGCTGGGGTGAAGCTTTCTTT. Protein: CASGGGWGEAFF. The complete variable domain, with remaining parts taken from reference TRBV12-5 and TRBJ1-1, reads DARVTQTPRHKVTEMGQEVTMRCQPILGHNTVFWYRQTMMQGLELLAYFRNRAPLDDSGMPKDRFSAEMPDATLATLKIQPSEPRDSAVYFCASGGGWGEAFFGQGTRLTVV.

Turning to this clone: The identical CDR3 is also encoded by other nucleotide sequences in the sample. This chain connects TRBV18 to TRBJ2-7; 8 positions agree with TRBD2. Germline V CDR1 and CDR2: KGHSH, LQKENI. The ends lost 3 bases at V and 2 bases at J; junction bases unmatched: 0. The CDR3 loop spans 13 amino acids. CDR3 DNA sequence: TGTGCCAGCTCACCGGGACTAGCCTACGAGCAGTACTTC. Protein: CASSPGLAYEQYF. The full variable domain, completed using reference TRBV18 and TRBJ2-7, is NAGVMQNPRHLVRRRGQEARLRCSPMKGHSHVYWYRQLPEEGLKFMVYLQKENIIDESGMPKERFSAEFPKEGPSILRIQQVVRGDSAAYFCASSPGLAYEQYFGPGTRLTVT.

The rearrangement joins TRBV19 to TRBJ2-1; D call uncertain. This CDR3 is 11 amino acids long. Deletions cut 4 bases from V and 8 bases from J, with 6 bases between. CDR1 is LNHDA and CDR2 is SQIVND in the germline V gene (reference sequence). DNA for the CDR3: TGTGCCAGTAGTAACTCCCATGAGCAGTTCTTC. This translates into CASSNSHEQFF.

CDR3 amino acids: CATSRGGSGRSGEQFF. CDR3 bases: TGTGCCACCAGCAGAGGGGGTAGCGGGAGGTCGGGTGAGCAGTTCTTC. The chain has TRBV15 and TRBJ2-1, with 10 positions matching TRBD2. The V and J ends lost 1 base and 9 bases, in that order; junction bases with no gene match: 9. The CDR3 length is 16 residues. Germline assignment: CDR1 LNHNV and CDR2 YYDKDF (reference sequence).

The V and J genes are TRBV5-6 and TRBJ1-5; D unclear. V was pared by 3 bases and J by 2 bases, with 12 bases between. The CDR3 loop spans 15 amino acids. Germline CDR1 is SGHDT and CDR2 is YYEEEE. The CDR3 sequence is CASSSRNGGNQPQHF. The CDR3 DNA sequence: TGTGCCAGCAGCTCGAGAAACGGGGGCAATCAGCCCCAGCATTTT.

The gene calls are TRBV19 and TRBJ2-5; 7 bases fit TRBD2. The CDR3 consists of 13 residues. Unmatched junction bases numbered 2, after V lost 5 bases and J lost 2 bases. Germline values: CDR1 LNHDA, CDR2 SQIVND (reference sequence). This CDR3 is CASSSGGQETQYF. For the CDR3, the DNA is TGTGCCAGTAGTTCGGGAGGTCAAGAGACCCAGTACTTC. The complete variable domain, with remaining parts taken from reference TRBV19 and TRBJ2-5, reads DGGITQSPKYLFRKEGQNVTLSCEQNLNHDAMYWYRQDPGQGLRLIYYSQIVNDFQKGDIAEGYSVSREKKESFPLTVTSAQKNPTAFYLCASSSGGQETQYFGPGTRLLVL.

The chain uses TRBV5-1 and TRBJ2-3; TRBD2 aligns across 9 bases. The trim removed 3 bases at V and 3 bases at J, leaving 5 bases unmatched. Germline lookup yields CDR1 SGHRS and CDR2 YFSETQ. There are 15 residues in the CDR3. CDR3 amino acids: CASSSAGGSTDTQYF. As DNA, the CDR3 is TGCGCCAGCAGCTCCGCGGGAGGGTCAACAGATACGCAGTATTTT.

The chain uses TRBV25-1 and TRBJ1-5, with D hard to call. The germline V gene encodes CDR1 MGHDK and CDR2 SYGVNS. V gave up 2 bases and J gave up 11 bases, with 10 bases separating them. There are 12 residues in the CDR3. The CDR3 DNA sequence: TGTGCCAGCAGTGAAAGTGGGAGGACCCAGCATTTT. Protein product: CASSESGRTQHF.